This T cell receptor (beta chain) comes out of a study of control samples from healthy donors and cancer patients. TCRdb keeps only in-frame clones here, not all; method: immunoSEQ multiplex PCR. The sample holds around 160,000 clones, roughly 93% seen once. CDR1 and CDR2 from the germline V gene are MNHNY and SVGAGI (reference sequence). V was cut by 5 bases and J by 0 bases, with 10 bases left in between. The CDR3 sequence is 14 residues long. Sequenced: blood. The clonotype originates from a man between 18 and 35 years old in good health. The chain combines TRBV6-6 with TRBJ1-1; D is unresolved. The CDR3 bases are TGTGCCAGCAGTCAGACACGAATGAACACTGAAGCTTTCTTT. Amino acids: CASSQTRMNTEAFF.